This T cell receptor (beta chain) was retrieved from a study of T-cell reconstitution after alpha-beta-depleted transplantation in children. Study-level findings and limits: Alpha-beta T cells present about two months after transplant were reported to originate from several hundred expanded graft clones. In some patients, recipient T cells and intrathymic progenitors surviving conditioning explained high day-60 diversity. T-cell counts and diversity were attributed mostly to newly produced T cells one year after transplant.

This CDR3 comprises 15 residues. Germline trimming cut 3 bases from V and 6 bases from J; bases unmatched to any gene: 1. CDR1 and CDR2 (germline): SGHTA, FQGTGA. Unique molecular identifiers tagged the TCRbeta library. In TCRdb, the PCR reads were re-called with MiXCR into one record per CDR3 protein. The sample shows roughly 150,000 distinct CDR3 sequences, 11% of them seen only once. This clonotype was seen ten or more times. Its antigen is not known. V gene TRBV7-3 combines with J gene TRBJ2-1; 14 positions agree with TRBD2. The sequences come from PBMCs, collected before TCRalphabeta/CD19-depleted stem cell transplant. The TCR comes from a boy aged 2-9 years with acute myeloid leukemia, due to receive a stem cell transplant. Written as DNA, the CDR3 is TGTGCCAGCAGCTTGACTAGCGGGAGGGCCAATGAGCAGTTCTTC. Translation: CASSLTSGRANEQFF.